These T cell receptor beta chains were read from a single sample in a study of blood T cell repertoires in COVID-19. Assay: immunoSEQ multiplex PCR; the TCRdb copy retains only in-frame clones and omits some. This table has 270,000 or so clones, around 86% appearing once. Sample: peripheral blood. These receptors all stem from a man in his forties with active or convalescent COVID-19. CDR3s include the opening cysteine and the closing phenylalanine or tryptophan. The D gene is left open where the match is weak. Rows may omit the clone size; those that give it use once, few, many or a size class.

j_gene	abundance	v_gene	d_gene	CDR3aa	CDR3nt
TRBJ1-5	-	TRBV19	-	CASSIVYQGGNQPQHF	TGTGCCAGTAGTATCGTTTATCAGGGTGGGAATCAGCCCCAGCATTTT
TRBJ1-5	-	TRBV27	-	CASSFGLSSNQPQHF	TGTGCCAGCAGTTTCGGTCTTTCGAGCAATCAGCCCCAGCATTTT
TRBJ2-3	-	TRBV9	TRBD1	CASSDPTGDGTDTQYF	TGTGCCAGCAGCGACCCTACAGGGGACGGCACAGATACGCAGTATTTT
TRBJ1-6	once	TRBV28	-	CASSLLDSPLHF	TGTGCCAGCAGTTTATTAGATTCACCCCTCCACTTT
TRBJ2-2	-	TRBV19	TRBD1	CASSIGTGILSGELFF	TGTGCCAGTAGTATCGGGACAGGGATCCTCTCCGGGGAGCTGTTTTTT
TRBJ2-2	-	TRBV11-3	-	CASSPEVSKTGELFF	TGTGCCAGCAGCCCAGAGGTTTCGAAAACCGGGGAGCTGTTTTTT
TRBJ2-3	-	TRBV5-1	TRBD2	CASSVGFGAGGDTQYF	TGCGCCAGCAGCGTGGGATTCGGAGCGGGAGGGGATACGCAGTATTTT
TRBJ1-6	-	TRBV27	-	CASSLAAAHNSPLHF	TGTGCCAGCAGTTTGGCGGCCGCCCATAATTCACCCCTCCACTTT
TRBJ2-5	-	TRBV11-2	TRBD2	CASSLDFVGLVGETQYF	TGTGCCAGCAGCTTAGATTTTGTGGGACTAGTAGGAGAGACCCAGTACTTC
TRBJ1-2	-	TRBV19	-	CASKGPWEGHGYTF	TGTGCCAGTAAGGGGCCTTGGGAAGGGCATGGCTACACCTTC
TRBJ1-1	-	TRBV9	TRBD1	CASSRTGTLNEAFF	TGTGCCAGCAGCCGGACAGGGACTTTGAACGAAGCTTTCTTT
TRBJ1-1	-	TRBV27	TRBD1	CASRSRGPGTEAFF	TGTGCCAGCAGGAGCAGGGGGCCGGGCACTGAAGCTTTCTTT
TRBJ1-1	-	TRBV14	TRBD1	CASSHPRDRGYGTEAFF	TGTGCCAGCAGCCACCCAAGGGACAGGGGTTATGGCACTGAAGCTTTCTTT
TRBJ2-1	once	TRBV12-1	-	CASSYVKRHQGDEQFF	TGTGCCAGCAGCTATGTTAAGCGCCATCAAGGGGATGAGCAGTTCTTC
TRBJ2-3	-	TRBV24-1	TRBD1	CATSDLPGTAAGDTQYF	TGTGCCACCAGTGATTTGCCCGGGACAGCCGCCGGGGATACGCAGTATTTT
TRBJ1-1	-	TRBV6-4	-	CASSEGAGRTEAFF	TGTGCCAGCAGTGAAGGGGCAGGGAGGACTGAAGCTTTCTTT
TRBJ2-3	-	TRBV6-5	TRBD1	CASKRDRATDTQYF	TGTGCCAGCAAGCGGGACAGGGCCACAGATACGCAGTATTTT
TRBJ1-4	few	TRBV6-6	-	CASRRTAENEKLFF	TGTGCCAGCAGGCGGACTGCTGAAAATGAAAAACTGTTTTTT
TRBJ2-1	-	TRBV3-1/TRBV3-2	-	CASSQWLKEDNHNEQFF	TGTGCCAGCAGCCAATGGCTGAAAGAGGACAACCACAATGAGCAGTTCTTC
TRBJ2-7	few	TRBV7-3	TRBD1	CASSLLGQGKYEQYF	TGTGCCAGCAGCTTACTCGGACAGGGCAAGTACGAGCAGTACTTC
TRBJ2-5	-	TRBV18	TRBD1	CASSHRDRVGETQYF	TGTGCCAGCTCACACCGGGACAGGGTAGGGGAGACCCAGTACTTC
TRBJ1-6	-	TRBV6-1	-	CASSDLAEYSPLHF	TGTGCCAGCAGTGATCTGGCAGAATATTCACCCCTCCACTTT
TRBJ2-1	-	TRBV5-1	TRBD2	CASSSTGLASYNEQFF	TGCGCCAGCAGCTCGACGGGACTAGCCTCCTACAATGAGCAGTTCTTC
TRBJ2-7	-	TRBV2	TRBD2	CASRDGTSGSTEQYF	TGTGCCAGCAGGGATGGGACTAGCGGGAGTACCGAGCAGTACTTC
TRBJ2-1	-	TRBV7-7	TRBD2	CASSPSPGLAAHEQFF	TGTGCTAGCAGCCCTAGTCCGGGACTAGCGGCACACGAGCAGTTCTTC
TRBJ2-1	-	TRBV21-1	-	CASSIRGGTDLGNEQFF	TGTGCCAGCAGCATCCGAGGCGGGACAGATTTAGGCAATGAGCAGTTCTTC
TRBJ1-4	-	TRBV5-1	-	CASSTTQGSEKLFF	TGCGCCAGCAGCACTACCCAGGGCAGTGAAAAACTGTTTTTT
TRBJ2-7	-	TRBV29-1	TRBD2	CSVPGLVGEQYF	TGCAGCGTTCCGGGACTAGTGGGCGAGCAGTACTTC
TRBJ1-2	-	TRBV2	-	CAITEEPSRGSSSNYGYTF	TGTGCCATCACCGAGGAGCCTTCGCGGGGCAGCTCATCTAACTATGGCTACACCTTC